This T cell receptor beta chain was sequenced during a study of blood T cell repertoires in COVID-19. In the original analysis: Nucleated cell counts were estimated from reference gene primer amplification. Repertoires were generated with immunoSEQ multiplex PCR, while TCRdb's copy carries only in-frame clones and drops some. That table supplies the V and J calls and clone size; D and trimming were determined from the DNA. This repertoire shows more than 70,000 clones, 70% to 90% found once; its top ten account for less than 8.5%. V shed 3 bases and J 3 bases; nucleotides not matched to a gene: 8. The V gene's germline CDR1 is SGHTA and CDR2 FQGTGA. CDR3 length: 15 residues.

The TCR sequence derives from a man aged 55 to 70 with acute or convalescent COVID-19. Sequenced material: peripheral blood. The rearrangement joins TRBV7-3 to TRBJ2-7, with 7 positions matching TRBD1. The CDR3 DNA sequence: TGTGCCAGCAGCTTCTCCGGGACAGACAACTACGAGCAGTACTTC. Translation: CASSFSGTDNYEQYF.